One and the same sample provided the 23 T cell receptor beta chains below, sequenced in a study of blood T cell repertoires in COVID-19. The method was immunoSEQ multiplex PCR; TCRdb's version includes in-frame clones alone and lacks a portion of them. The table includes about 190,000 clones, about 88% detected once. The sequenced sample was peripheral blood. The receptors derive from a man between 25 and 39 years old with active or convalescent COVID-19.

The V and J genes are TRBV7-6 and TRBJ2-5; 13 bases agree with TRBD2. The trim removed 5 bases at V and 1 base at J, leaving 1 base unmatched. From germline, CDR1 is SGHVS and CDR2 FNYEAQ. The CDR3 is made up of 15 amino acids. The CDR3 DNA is TGTGCCAGCAGCAGACTAGCGGGAGGCCAAGAGACCCAGTACTTC. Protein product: CASSRLAGGQETQYF.

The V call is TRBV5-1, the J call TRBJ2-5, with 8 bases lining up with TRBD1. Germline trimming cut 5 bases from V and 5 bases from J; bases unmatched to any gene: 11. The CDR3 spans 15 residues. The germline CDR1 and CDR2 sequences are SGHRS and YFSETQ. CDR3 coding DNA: TGCGCCAGCAGTCAAGGCGGACAGGGTGCGGAGACCCAGTACTTC. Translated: CASSQGGQGAETQYF.

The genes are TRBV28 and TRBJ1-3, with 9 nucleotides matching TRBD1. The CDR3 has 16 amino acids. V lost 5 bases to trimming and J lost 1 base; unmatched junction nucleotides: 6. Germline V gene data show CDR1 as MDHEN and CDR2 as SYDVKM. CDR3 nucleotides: TGTGCCAGCAGTGCGTTCGGACAGGGGTCTGGAAACACCATATATTTT. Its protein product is CASSAFGQGSGNTIYF. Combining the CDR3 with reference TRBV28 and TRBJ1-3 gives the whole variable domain DVKVTQSSRYLVKRTGEKVFLECVQDMDHENMFWYRQDPGLGLRLIYFSYDVKMKEKGDIPEGYSVSREKKERFSLILESASTNQTSMYLCASSAFGQGSGNTIYFGEGSWLTVV.

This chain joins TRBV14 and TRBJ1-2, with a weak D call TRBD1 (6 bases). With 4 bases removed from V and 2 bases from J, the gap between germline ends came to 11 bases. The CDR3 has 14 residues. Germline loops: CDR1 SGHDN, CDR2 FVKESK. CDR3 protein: CASSRDTKNYGYTF. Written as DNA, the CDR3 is TGTGCCAGCAGCCGGGACACTAAAAACTATGGCTACACCTTC.

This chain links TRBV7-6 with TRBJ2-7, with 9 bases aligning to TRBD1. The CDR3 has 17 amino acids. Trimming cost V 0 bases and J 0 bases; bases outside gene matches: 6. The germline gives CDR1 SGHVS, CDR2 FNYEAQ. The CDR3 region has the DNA TGTGCCAGCAGCTTAGCGCCGGGACAGGGAAGCTCCTACGAGCAGTACTTC. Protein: CASSLAPGQGSSYEQYF.

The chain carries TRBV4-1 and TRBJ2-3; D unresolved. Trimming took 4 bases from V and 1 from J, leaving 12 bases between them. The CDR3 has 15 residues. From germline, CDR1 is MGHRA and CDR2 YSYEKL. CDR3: CASSPDPFGTDTQYF. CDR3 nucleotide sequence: TGCGCCAGCAGCCCAGACCCCTTCGGCACAGATACGCAGTATTTT.

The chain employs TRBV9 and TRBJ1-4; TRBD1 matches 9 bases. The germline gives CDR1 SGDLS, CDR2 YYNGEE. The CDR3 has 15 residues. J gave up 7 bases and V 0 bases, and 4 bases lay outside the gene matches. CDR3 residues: CASSVAGTGIEKLFF. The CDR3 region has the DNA TGTGCCAGCAGCGTAGCCGGGACAGGGATTGAAAAACTGTTTTTT. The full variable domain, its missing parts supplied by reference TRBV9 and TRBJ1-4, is DSGVTQTPKHLITATGQRVTLRCSPRSGDLSVYWYQQSLDQGLQFLIQYYNGEERAKGNILERFSAQQFPDLHSELNLSSLELGDSALYFCASSVAGTGIEKLFFGSGTQLSVL.

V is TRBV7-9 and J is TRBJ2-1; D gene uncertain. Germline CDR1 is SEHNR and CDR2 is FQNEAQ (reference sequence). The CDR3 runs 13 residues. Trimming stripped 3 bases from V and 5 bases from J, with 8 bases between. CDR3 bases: TGTGCCAGCAGCTTCTACCAGGACAATGAGCAGTTCTTC. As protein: CASSFYQDNEQFF.

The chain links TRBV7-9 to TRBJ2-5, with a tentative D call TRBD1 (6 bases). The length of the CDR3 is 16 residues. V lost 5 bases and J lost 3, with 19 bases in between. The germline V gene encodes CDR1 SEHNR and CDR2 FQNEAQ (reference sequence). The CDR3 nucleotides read TGTGCCAGCAGCACCTACCCCAGGGGCTTGGAAGAGACCCAGTACTTC. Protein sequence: CASSTYPRGLEETQYF.

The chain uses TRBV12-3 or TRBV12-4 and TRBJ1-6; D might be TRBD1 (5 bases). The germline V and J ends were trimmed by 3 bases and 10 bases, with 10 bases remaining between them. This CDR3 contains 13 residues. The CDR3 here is CASSFRGGSPLHF. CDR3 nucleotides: TGTGCCAGCAGTTTTCGGGGGGGATCACCCCTCCACTTT.

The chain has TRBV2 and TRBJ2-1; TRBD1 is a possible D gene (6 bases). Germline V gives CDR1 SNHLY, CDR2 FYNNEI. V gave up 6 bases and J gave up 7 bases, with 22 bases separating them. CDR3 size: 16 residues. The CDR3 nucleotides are TGTGCCAGCAGGGGCCGGGGACAAGCATTTGGGAATGAGCAGTTCTTC. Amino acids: CASRGRGQAFGNEQFF. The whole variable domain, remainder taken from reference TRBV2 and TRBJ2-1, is EPEVTQTPSHQVTQMGQEVILRCVPISNHLYFYWYRQILGQKVEFLVSFYNNEISEKSEIFDDQFSVERPDGSNFTLKIRSTKLEDSAMYFCASRGRGQAFGNEQFFGPGTRLTVL.

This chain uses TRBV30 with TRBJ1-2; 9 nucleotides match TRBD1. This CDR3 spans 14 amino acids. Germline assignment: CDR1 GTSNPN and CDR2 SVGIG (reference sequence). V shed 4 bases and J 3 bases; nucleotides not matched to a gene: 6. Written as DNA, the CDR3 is TGTGCCTGGAACACCGGGACAGGGCACTATGGCTACACCTTC. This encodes CAWNTGTGHYGYTF. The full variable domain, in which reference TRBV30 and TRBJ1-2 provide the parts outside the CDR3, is SQTIHQWPATLVQPVGSPLSLECTVEGTSNPNLYWYRQAAGRGLQLLFYSVGIGQISSEVPQNLSASRPQDRQFILSSKKLLLSDSGFYLCAWNTGTGHYGYTFGSGTRLTVV.

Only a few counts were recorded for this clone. The CDR3 DNA reads TGTGCCAGCAGTGGGCAGGGCAACACCGGGGAGCTGTTTTTT. This gives the protein CASSGQGNTGELFF. This rearrangement joins TRBV2 to TRBJ2-2, with D possibly matching TRBD1 (5 bases). The ends were cut back, 4 bases at V and 2 bases at J, with 8 bases in the middle. Germline CDR1 is SNHLY and CDR2 is FYNNEI. The CDR3 totals 14 residues.

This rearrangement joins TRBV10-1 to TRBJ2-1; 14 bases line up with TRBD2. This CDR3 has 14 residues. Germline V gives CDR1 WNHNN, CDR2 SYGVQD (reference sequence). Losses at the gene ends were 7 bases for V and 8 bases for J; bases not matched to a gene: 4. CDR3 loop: CASTSGLAGDEQFF. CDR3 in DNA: TGCGCCAGCACCTCGGGACTAGCGGGAGATGAGCAGTTCTTC.

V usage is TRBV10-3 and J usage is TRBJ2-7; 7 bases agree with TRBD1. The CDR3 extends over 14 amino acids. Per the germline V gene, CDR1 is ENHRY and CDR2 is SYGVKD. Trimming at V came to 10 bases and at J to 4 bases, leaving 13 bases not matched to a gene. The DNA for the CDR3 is TGTGCCACCTTACCGACAGGGAAAGAATACGAGCAGTACTTC. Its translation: CATLPTGKEYEQYF.

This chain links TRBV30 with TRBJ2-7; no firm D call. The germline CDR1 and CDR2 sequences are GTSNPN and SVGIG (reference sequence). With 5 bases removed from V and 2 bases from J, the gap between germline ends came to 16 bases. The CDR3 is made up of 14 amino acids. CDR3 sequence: CAWGVVAGTYEQYF. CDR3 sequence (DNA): TGTGCCTGGGGGGTGGTAGCCGGAACCTACGAGCAGTACTTC.

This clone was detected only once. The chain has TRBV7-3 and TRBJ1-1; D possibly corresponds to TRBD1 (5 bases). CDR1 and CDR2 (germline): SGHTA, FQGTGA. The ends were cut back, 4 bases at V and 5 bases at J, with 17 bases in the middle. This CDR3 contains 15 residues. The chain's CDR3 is CASSSQGLSRTEAFF. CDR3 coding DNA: TGTGCCAGCAGCTCCCAGGGTCTTAGTCGGACTGAAGCTTTCTTT.

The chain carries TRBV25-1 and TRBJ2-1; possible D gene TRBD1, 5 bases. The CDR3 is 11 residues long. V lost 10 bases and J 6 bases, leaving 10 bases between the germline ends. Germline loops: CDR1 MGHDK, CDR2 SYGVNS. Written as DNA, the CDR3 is TGTGCCATTGGGGCGGTCAATGAGCAGTTCTTC. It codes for CAIGAVNEQFF. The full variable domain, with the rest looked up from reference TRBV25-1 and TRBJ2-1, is EADIYQTPRYLVIGTGKKITLECSQTMGHDKMYWYQQDPGMELHLIHYSYGVNSTEKGDLSSESTVSRIRTEHFPLTLESARPSHTSQYLCAIGAVNEQFFGPGTRLTVL.

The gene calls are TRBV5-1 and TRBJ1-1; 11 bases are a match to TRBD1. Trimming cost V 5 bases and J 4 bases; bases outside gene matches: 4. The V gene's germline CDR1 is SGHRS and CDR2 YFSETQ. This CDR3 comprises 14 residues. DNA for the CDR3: TGCGCCAGCAGTGCAGGACAGGGGGCCACTGAAGCTTTCTTT. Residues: CASSAGQGATEAFF.

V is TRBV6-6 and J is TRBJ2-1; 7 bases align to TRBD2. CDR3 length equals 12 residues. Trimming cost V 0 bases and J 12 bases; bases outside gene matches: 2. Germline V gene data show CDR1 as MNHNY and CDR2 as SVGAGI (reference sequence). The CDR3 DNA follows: TGTGCCAGCAGTTACTCGTGGGAGGGGCAGTTCTTC. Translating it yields CASSYSWEGQFF.

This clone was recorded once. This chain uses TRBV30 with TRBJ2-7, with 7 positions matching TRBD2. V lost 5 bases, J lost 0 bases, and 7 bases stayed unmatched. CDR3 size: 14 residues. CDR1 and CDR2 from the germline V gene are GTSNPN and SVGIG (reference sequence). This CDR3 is CAWARREDSYEQYF. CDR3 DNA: TGTGCCTGGGCACGTCGGGAGGACTCCTACGAGCAGTACTTC.

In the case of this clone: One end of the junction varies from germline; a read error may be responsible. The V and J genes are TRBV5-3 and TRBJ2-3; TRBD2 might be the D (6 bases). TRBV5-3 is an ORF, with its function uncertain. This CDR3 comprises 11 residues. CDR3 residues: CARRLARQGLF. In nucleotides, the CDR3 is TGTGCCAGAAGACTAGCCCGTCAAGGGTTATTT.

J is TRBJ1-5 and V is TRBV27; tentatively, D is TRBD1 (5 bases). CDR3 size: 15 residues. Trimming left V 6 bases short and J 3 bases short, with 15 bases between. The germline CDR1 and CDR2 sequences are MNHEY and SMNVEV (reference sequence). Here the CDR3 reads CASRGTNSDNQPQHF. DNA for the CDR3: TGTGCCAGCAGGGGGACTAACTCGGACAATCAGCCCCAGCATTTT.